The source of this T cell receptor (beta chain) is a study of T cell responses to AZD1222 COVID-19 vaccine. Study-level findings and limits: White British people made up most donors, females outnumbered males, and clonal diversity was possibly underestimated.

Method: immunoSEQ multiplex PCR; TCRdb's copy keeps in-frame clones and lacks some. The sample lists about 110,000 clones, around 93% occurring once. Regarding this clone: Its antigen remains unidentified.

The CDR3 runs to 13 residues. The germline V and J ends were trimmed by 8 bases and 0 bases, with 11 bases remaining between them. Per germline, CDR1 GTSNPN and CDR2 SVGIG (reference sequence). The clonotype was recovered from an adult in good health. The chain has TRBV30 and TRBJ1-3; the D gene is possibly TRBD1 (5 bases). The material was peripheral blood, obtained on day 0 of AZD1222 vaccination. The CDR3 nucleotides read TGTGCCGGGTGGGGGGACTCTGGAAACACCATATATTTT. Translation: CAGWGDSGNTIYF.